These 21 T cell receptor beta chains were sequenced from one sample in a study of blood T cell repertoires in COVID-19. The method was immunoSEQ multiplex PCR; TCRdb's version includes in-frame clones alone and lacks a portion of them. The repertoire holds over 250,000 clones, with roughly 88% as singletons. What was sequenced was PBMCs or T cells enriched from blood (not recorded which). Receptors originate from a woman in her thirties who had recovered from COVID-19.

The rearrangement joins TRBV13 to TRBJ2-2; 8 bases are a match to TRBD1. The germline gives CDR1 PRHDT, CDR2 FYEKMQ (reference sequence). The V segment lost 4 bases and the J segment 0 bases; nucleotides outside the gene matches: 1. This CDR3 has 15 residues. CDR3 nucleotides: TGTGCCAGCAGCTCCAGGGGGCCGAACACCGGGGAGCTGTTTTTT. Translated: CASSSRGPNTGELFF.

The chain links TRBV28 to TRBJ1-6; D is unclear. From germline, CDR1 is MDHEN and CDR2 SYDVKM. The CDR3 has 14 residues. V lost 0 bases to trimming and J lost 9 bases, with 9 bases between them. In DNA, the CDR3 is TGTGCCAGCAGTTTATGGAGGGAGGGTTCACCCCTCCACTTT. Translated, it gives CASSLWREGSPLHF.

This chain links TRBV4-3 with TRBJ1-2, with 10 bases that match TRBD1. V gave up 0 bases and J gave up 6 bases; unmatched junction bases: 10. Germline V gives CDR1 LGHNA, CDR2 YSLEER. This CDR3 comprises 17 residues. CDR3 loop: CASSQDRTDRGFNGYTF. DNA for the CDR3: TGCGCCAGCAGCCAAGATCGAACGGACAGGGGGTTTAATGGCTACACCTTC.

The chain combines TRBV6-2 or TRBV6-3 with TRBJ2-4, with D possibly matching TRBD2 (5 bases). CDR3 size: 16 residues. Trimming removed 4 bases at V and 7 bases at J, with 20 bases between. Looked up from germline, CDR1 is MNHEY and CDR2 is SVGEGT. CDR3 amino acids: CASSSYPVGRSNIQYF. CDR3 DNA: TGTGCCAGCAGTTCCTACCCGGTAGGGAGAAGTAACATTCAGTACTTC.

The chain combines TRBV5-1 with TRBJ2-7, with D perhaps TRBD2 (6 bases). Germline V gives CDR1 SGHRS, CDR2 YFSETQ. V dropped 0 bases and J dropped 2 bases, with 9 bases sitting between them. The CDR3 consists of 14 residues. Written as DNA, the CDR3 is TGCGCCAGCAGCTTGGGTAGCGGCCCCTACGAGCAGTACTTC. It codes for CASSLGSGPYEQYF.

This sequence joins TRBV7-9 and TRBJ1-1, with 7 positions matching TRBD1. The CDR3 contains 14 residues. J gave up 5 bases and V 5 bases, and 8 bases lay outside the gene matches. Germline V lookup: CDR1 SEHNR, CDR2 FQNEAQ (reference sequence). The CDR3 sequence is CASSTRQGSTEAFF. The DNA of the CDR3 is TGTGCCAGCAGCACCCGACAGGGATCAACTGAAGCTTTCTTT.

The chain recombines TRBV11-2 with TRBJ1-2, with 7 bases matching TRBD1. This CDR3 is 17 amino acids long. V was pared by 1 base and J by 6 bases, with 14 bases of the junction left unmatched. Germline V gene lookup returns CDR1 SGHAT and CDR2 FQNNGV. The CDR3 sequence: CASSLGSGGRGKDGYTF. CDR3 DNA sequence: TGTGCCAGCAGCTTAGGGTCTGGGGGCAGGGGGAAGGATGGCTACACCTTC.

The chain carries TRBV5-4 and TRBJ2-6, with 7 nucleotides matching TRBD1. Germline V lookup: CDR1 SGHNT, CDR2 YYREEE (reference sequence). With 2 bases clipped from V and 2 bases from J, the junction kept 7 bases outside the gene matches. The CDR3 has 17 amino acids. The CDR3 protein is CASSFPTGLPGANVLTF. CDR3 coding DNA: TGTGCCAGCAGCTTCCCGACAGGGCTCCCTGGGGCCAACGTCCTGACTTTC.

The genes are TRBV7-3 and TRBJ2-3, with D unclear. The CDR3 covers 16 residues. With 5 bases removed from V and 6 bases from J, the gap between germline ends came to 21 bases. In germline, CDR1 is SGHTA, CDR2 FQGTGA. This chain's CDR3 is CASSPALEPPWDTQYF. In DNA, the CDR3 is TGTGCCAGCAGCCCTGCTTTGGAGCCACCGTGGGATACGCAGTATTTT.

The chain carries TRBV27 and TRBJ2-7; 9 bases agree with TRBD2. The junction had 8 bases not matched to a gene; V was cut back by 6 bases and J by 5 bases. This CDR3 has 14 residues. Germline V gene sequence: CDR1 MNHEY, CDR2 SMNVEV (reference sequence). DNA of the CDR3: TGTGCCAGCAGAGTAGCGGGAGTGGTAAACGAGCAGTACTTC. As protein: CASRVAGVVNEQYF.

The chain combines TRBV7-9 with TRBJ1-1, with D hard to call. The V gene lost 1 base and the J gene lost 5 bases, with 8 bases spanning the gap. The V gene's germline CDR1 is SEHNR and CDR2 FQNEAQ (reference sequence). The CDR3 runs 13 residues. CDR3 amino acids: CASSLDGGTEAFF. CDR3 nucleotide sequence: TGTGCCAGCAGCTTAGACGGAGGAACTGAAGCTTTCTTT. Looking up the rest from reference TRBV7-9 and TRBJ1-1 gives the full variable domain: DTGVSQNPRHKITKRGQNVTFRCDPISEHNRLYWYRQTLGQGPEFLTYFQNEAQLEKSRLLSDRFSAERPKGSFSTLEIQRTEQGDSAMYLCASSLDGGTEAFFGQGTRLTVV.

The chain combines TRBV3-1 (or the pseudogene TRBV3-2) with TRBJ2-1; 10 bases are shared with TRBD2. This CDR3 comprises 14 residues. The germline CDR1 and CDR2 sequences are LGHDT and YNNKEL (reference sequence). Trimming removed 3 bases from V and 6 bases from J; junction bases left unmatched: 2. DNA for the CDR3: TGTGCCAGCAGCCAGACTAGCGGGCGCAATGAGCAGTTCTTC. This gives the protein CASSQTSGRNEQFF.

This clone was found a few times. The V call is TRBV27, the J call TRBJ2-1, with TRBD1 matching 12 bases. The CDR3 sequence is 16 residues long. V gave up 3 bases and J gave up 9 bases; unmatched junction bases: 9. Germline CDR1 reads MNHEY; CDR2 reads SMNVEV (reference sequence). Here the CDR3 DNA reads TGTGCCAGCAGTTTCCAGGCCGGGACAGGGGGCAGTGAGCAGTTCTTC. It translates to CASSFQAGTGGSEQFF.

The V call is TRBV28, the J call TRBJ1-2, with 7 bases fitting TRBD1. The length of the CDR3 is 15 residues. V lost 1 base to trimming and J lost 7 bases; unmatched junction nucleotides: 9. Germline V CDR1 and CDR2: MDHEN, SYDVKM. The DNA of the CDR3 is TGTGCCAGCAGTTTATTCAAACAGGGGATGGGTGGCTACACCTTC. This gives the protein CASSLFKQGMGGYTF.

A few counts support this clone. This sequence joins TRBV10-3 and TRBJ1-2; 9 positions match TRBD1. The V and J ends lost 4 bases and 2 bases, in that order; junction bases with no gene match: 11. Germline V gene data show CDR1 as ENHRY and CDR2 as SYGVKD. CDR3 length: 17 amino acids. The CDR3 loop is CAISVSITGGYNYGYTF. DNA for the CDR3: TGTGCCATCAGTGTGTCGATTACAGGGGGCTACAACTATGGCTACACCTTC.

J is TRBJ1-5 and V is TRBV18; D possibly corresponds to TRBD1 (5 bases). Germline CDR1 reads KGHSH; CDR2 reads LQKENI. Trimming removed 4 bases at V and 3 bases at J, with 13 bases between. The CDR3 is 15 residues long. In DNA, the CDR3 is TGTGCCAGCTCACGCGACGACAGATTCAATCAGCCCCAGCATTTT. Amino acids: CASSRDDRFNQPQHF.

The genes are TRBV14 and TRBJ2-7; D remains unclear. V lost 5 bases and J lost 1, with 12 bases in between. The CDR3 runs 14 residues. Germline CDR1 and CDR2: SGHDN and FVKESK. The CDR3 region is CASSSSGPSYEQYF. CDR3 coding DNA: TGTGCCAGCAGCTCGAGTGGGCCATCCTACGAGCAGTACTTC.

This clone was seen just once. The rearrangement joins TRBV29-1 to TRBJ1-1; D remains unclear. The CDR3 extends over 12 amino acids. CDR1 SQVTM and CDR2 ANQGSEA come from the germline V gene. With 4 bases removed from V and 4 bases from J, the gap between germline ends came to 10 bases. The CDR3 region is CSVGGLSTEAFF. The CDR3 region has the DNA TGCAGCGTTGGAGGACTGAGCACTGAAGCTTTCTTT.

The CDR3 DNA sequence: TGTGCCAGTAGTCCTGGGACAGTCCGACGGGAGCAGTACTTC. Protein product: CASSPGTVRREQYF. The V gene is TRBV19, the J gene TRBJ2-7, with 7 bases matching TRBD1. With 5 bases clipped from V and 7 bases from J, the junction kept 11 bases outside the gene matches. The CDR3 is 14 amino acids. Germline V gene lookup returns CDR1 LNHDA and CDR2 SQIVND (reference sequence).

The count of this clone is one. This chain joins TRBV18 and TRBJ2-2; the match to TRBD1 covers 7 bases. This CDR3 has 15 residues. V dropped 1 base and J dropped 5; count of bases not matched to a gene: 4. Germline V lookup: CDR1 KGHSH, CDR2 LQKENI. The CDR3 DNA reads TGTGCCAGCTCACCACAACAGGGGAAGACCGGGGAGCTGTTTTTT. It encodes CASSPQQGKTGELFF.

The chain couples TRBV28 to TRBJ1-2; D remains ambiguous. Trimming cost V 6 bases and J 0 bases, with 8 bases left between them. The V gene's germline CDR1 is MDHEN and CDR2 SYDVKM. The CDR3 extends over 13 amino acids. The CDR3 spells CASRARTNYGYTF. The CDR3 coding sequence is TGTGCCAGCAGGGCGCGGACTAACTATGGCTACACCTTC.